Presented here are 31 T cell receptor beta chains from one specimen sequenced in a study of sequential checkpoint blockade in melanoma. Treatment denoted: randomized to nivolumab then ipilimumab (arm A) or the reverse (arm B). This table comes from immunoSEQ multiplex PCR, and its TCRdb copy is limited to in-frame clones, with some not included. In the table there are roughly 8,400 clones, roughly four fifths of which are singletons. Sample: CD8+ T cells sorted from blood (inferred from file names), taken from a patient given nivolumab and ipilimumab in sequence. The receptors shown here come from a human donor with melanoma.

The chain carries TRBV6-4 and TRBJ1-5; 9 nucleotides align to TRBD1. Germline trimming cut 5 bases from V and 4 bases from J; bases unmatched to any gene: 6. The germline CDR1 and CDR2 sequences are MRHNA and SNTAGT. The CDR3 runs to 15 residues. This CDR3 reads CASSPTGGANQPQHF. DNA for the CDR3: TGTGCCAGCAGTCCTACAGGGGGCGCTAATCAGCCCCAGCATTTT.

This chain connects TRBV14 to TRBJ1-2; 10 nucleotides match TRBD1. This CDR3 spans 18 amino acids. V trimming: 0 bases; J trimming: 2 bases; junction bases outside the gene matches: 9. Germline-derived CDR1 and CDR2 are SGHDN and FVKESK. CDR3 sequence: CASSQDNFVDRGNYGYTF. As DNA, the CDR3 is TGTGCCAGCAGCCAAGATAATTTCGTGGACAGGGGGAACTATGGCTACACCTTC.

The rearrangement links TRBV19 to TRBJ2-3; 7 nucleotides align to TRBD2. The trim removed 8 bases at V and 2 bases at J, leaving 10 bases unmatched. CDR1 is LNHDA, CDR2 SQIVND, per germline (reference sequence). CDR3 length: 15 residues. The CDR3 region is CASADGGRATDTQYF. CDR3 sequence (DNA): TGTGCCAGTGCCGACGGTGGGAGGGCCACAGATACGCAGTATTTT.

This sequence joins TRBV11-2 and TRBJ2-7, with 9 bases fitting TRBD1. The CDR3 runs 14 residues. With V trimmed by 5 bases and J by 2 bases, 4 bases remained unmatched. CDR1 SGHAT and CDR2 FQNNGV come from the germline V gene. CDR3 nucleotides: TGTGCCAGCAGCGCCGGGACAGGGACCTACGAGCAGTACTTC. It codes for CASSAGTGTYEQYF. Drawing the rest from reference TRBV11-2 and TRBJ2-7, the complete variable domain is EAGVAQSPRYKIIEKRQSVAFWCNPISGHATLYWYQQILGQGPKLLIQFQNNGVVDDSQLPKDRFSAERLKGVDSTLKIQPAKLEDSAVYLCASSAGTGTYEQYFGPGTRLTVT.

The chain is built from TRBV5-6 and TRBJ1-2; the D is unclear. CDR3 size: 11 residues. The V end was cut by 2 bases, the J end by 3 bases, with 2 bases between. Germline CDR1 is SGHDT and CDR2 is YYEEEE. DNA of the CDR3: TGTGCCAGCAGCTTCTACTATGGCTACACCTTC. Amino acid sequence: CASSFYYGYTF.

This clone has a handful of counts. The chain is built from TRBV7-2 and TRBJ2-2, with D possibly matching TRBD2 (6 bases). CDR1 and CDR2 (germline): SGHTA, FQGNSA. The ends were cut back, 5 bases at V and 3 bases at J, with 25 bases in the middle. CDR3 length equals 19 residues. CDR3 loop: CASSQLGRVGGDHTGELFF. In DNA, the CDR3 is TGTGCCAGCAGCCAACTCGGACGTGTAGGCGGGGATCACACCGGGGAGCTGTTTTTT. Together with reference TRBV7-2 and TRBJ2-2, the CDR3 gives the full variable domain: GAGVSQSPSNKVTEKGKDVELRCDPISGHTALYWYRQSLGQGLEFLIYFQGNSAPDKSGLPSDRFSAERTGGSVSTLTIQRTQQEDSAVYLCASSQLGRVGGDHTGELFFGEGSRLTVL.

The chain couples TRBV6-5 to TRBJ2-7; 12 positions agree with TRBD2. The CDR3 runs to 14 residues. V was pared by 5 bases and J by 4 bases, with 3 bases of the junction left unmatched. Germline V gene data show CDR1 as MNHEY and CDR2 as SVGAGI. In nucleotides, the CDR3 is TGTGCCAGCAGTCAAGGACTAGCGGGGTACGAGCAGTACTTC. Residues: CASSQGLAGYEQYF.

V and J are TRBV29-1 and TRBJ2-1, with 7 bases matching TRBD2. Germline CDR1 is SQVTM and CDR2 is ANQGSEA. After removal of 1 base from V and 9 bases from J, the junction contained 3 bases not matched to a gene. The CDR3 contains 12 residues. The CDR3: CSVEGGGFEQFF. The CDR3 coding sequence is TGCAGCGTTGAAGGGGGGGGATTTGAGCAGTTCTTC.

For the CDR3, the DNA is TGTGCCAGCAGCCCCGGGACTAGCGGGTTTTACGAGCAGTACTTC. Its translation is CASSPGTSGFYEQYF. The V and J genes are TRBV11-2 and TRBJ2-7; 12 bases align to TRBD2. The length of the CDR3 is 15 residues. V trimming: 5 bases; J trimming: 4 bases; junction bases outside the gene matches: 6. The V gene's germline CDR1 is SGHAT and CDR2 FQNNGV. Full variable domain (rest looked up from reference TRBV11-2 and TRBJ2-7): EAGVAQSPRYKIIEKRQSVAFWCNPISGHATLYWYQQILGQGPKLLIQFQNNGVVDDSQLPKDRFSAERLKGVDSTLKIQPAKLEDSAVYLCASSPGTSGFYEQYFGPGTRLTVT.

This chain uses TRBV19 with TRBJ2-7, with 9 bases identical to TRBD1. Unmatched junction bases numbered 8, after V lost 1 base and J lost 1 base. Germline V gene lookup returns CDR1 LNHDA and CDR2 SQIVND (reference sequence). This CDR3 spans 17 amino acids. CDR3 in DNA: TGTGCCAGTAGTATAGCTTCGACAGGGGGAGGATCCTACGAGCAGTACTTC. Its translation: CASSIASTGGGSYEQYF.

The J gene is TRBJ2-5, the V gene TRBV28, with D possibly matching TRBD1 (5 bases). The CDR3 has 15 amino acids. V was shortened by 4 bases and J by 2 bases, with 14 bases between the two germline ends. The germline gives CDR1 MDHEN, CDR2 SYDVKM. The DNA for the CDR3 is TGTGCCAGCAGTTCCTCACCCCGACAGCAAGAGACCCAGTACTTC. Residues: CASSSSPRQQETQYF.

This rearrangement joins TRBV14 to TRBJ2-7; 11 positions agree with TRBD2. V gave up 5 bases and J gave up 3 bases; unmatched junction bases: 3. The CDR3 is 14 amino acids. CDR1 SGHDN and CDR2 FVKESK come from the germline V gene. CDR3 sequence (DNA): TGTGCCAGCAGCGGGACTAGCGGACTCTACGAGCAGTACTTC. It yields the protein CASSGTSGLYEQYF.

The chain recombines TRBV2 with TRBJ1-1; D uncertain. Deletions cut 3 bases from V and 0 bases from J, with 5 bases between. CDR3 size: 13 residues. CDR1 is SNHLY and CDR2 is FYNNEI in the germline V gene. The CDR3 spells CASSDPLNTEAFF. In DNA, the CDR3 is TGTGCCAGCAGTGACCCATTGAACACTGAAGCTTTCTTT.

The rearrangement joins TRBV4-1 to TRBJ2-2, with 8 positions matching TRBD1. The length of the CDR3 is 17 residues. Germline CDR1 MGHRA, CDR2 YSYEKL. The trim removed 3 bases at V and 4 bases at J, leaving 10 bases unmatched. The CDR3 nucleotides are TGCGCCAGCAGCCAGGGGATGACAGGGGTTGCCACCGGGGAGCTGTTTTTT. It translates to CASSQGMTGVATGELFF.

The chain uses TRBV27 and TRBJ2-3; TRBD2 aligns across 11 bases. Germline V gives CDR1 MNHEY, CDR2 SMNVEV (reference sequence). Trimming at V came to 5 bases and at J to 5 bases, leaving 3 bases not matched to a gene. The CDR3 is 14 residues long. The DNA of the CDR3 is TGTGCCAGCAGTGGGCTAGCGGGAGGAGATACGCAGTATTTT. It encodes CASSGLAGGDTQYF.

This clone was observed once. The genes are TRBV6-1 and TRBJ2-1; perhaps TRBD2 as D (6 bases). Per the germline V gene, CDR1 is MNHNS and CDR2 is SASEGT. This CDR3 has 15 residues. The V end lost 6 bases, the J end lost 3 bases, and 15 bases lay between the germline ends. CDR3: CASSLGGQYYNEQFF. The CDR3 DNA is TGTGCCAGCAGCCTGGGGGGTCAGTACTACAATGAGCAGTTCTTC.

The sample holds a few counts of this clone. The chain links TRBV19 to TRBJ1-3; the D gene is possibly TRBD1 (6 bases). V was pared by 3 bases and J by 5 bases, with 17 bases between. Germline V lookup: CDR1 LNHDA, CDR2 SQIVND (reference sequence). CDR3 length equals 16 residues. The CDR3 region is CASSIPGQYRRNTIYF. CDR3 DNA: TGTGCCAGTAGTATCCCCGGACAGTATCGCCGAAACACCATATATTTT.

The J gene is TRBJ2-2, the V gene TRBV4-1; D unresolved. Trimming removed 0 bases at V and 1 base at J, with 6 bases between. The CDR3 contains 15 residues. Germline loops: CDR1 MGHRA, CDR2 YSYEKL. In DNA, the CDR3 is TGCGCCAGCAGCCAAGACTCCTGGAACACCGGGGAGCTGTTTTTT. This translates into CASSQDSWNTGELFF.

The CDR3 region is CASSRRLLAGNEQFF. In DNA form, the CDR3 reads TGCGCCAGCAGCCGCCGACTTCTAGCGGGAAATGAGCAGTTCTTC. The rearrangement links TRBV4-1 to TRBJ2-1; the match to TRBD2 covers 9 bases. The ends lost 4 bases at V and 7 bases at J; junction bases unmatched: 8. Germline assignment: CDR1 MGHRA and CDR2 YSYEKL. The CDR3 spans 15 residues.

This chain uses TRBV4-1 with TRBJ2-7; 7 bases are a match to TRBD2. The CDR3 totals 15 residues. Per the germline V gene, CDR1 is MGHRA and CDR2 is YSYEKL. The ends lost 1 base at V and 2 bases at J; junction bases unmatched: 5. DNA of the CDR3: TGCGCCAGCAGCCAAGTGTCTAGCGGCACCTACGAGCAGTACTTC. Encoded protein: CASSQVSSGTYEQYF.

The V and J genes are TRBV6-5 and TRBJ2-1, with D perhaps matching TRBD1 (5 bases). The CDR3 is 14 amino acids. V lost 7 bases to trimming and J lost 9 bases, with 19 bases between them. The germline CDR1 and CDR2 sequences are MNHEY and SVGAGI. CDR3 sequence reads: CASTRSQGSGEQFF. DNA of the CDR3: TGTGCCAGCACCAGATCCCAGGGTTCCGGTGAGCAGTTCTTC.

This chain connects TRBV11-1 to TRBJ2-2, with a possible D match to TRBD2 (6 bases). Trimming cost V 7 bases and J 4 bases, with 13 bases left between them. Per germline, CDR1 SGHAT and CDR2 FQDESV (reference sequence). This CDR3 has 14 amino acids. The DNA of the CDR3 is TGTGCCAGCAACGGGGAGCGGGCCACCGGGGAGCTGTTTTTT. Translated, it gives CASNGERATGELFF.

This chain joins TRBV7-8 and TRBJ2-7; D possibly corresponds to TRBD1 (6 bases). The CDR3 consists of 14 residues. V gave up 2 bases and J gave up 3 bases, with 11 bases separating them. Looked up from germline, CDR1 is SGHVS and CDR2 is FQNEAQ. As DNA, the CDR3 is TGTGCCAGCAGCTTAAGTCCAGGGGACTACGAGCAGTACTTC. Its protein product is CASSLSPGDYEQYF. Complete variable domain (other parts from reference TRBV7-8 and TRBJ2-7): GAGVSQSPRYKVAKRGQDVALRCDPISGHVSLFWYQQALGQGPEFLTYFQNEAQLDKSGLPSDRFFAERPEGSVSTLKIQRTQQEDSAVYLCASSLSPGDYEQYFGPGTRLTVT.

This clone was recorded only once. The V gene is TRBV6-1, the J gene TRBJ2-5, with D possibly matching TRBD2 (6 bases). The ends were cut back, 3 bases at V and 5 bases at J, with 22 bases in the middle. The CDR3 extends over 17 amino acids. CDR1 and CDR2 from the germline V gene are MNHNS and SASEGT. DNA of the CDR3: TGTGCCAGCAGTGAGGGCCAGACCCTACCCGGGAGTGAGACCCAGTACTTC. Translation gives CASSEGQTLPGSETQYF.

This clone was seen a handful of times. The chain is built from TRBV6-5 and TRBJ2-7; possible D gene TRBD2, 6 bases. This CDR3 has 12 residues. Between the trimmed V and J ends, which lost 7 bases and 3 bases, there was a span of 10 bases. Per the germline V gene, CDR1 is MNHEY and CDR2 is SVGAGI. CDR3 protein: CASKGTYYEQYF. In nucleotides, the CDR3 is TGTGCCAGCAAGGGGACTTACTACGAGCAGTACTTC.

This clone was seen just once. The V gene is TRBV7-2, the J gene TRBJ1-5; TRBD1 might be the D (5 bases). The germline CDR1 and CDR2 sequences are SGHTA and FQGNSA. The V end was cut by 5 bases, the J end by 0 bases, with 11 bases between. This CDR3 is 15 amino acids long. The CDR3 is CASSPRQYSNQPQHF. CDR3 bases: TGTGCCAGCAGCCCCCGACAGTATAGCAATCAGCCCCAGCATTTT.

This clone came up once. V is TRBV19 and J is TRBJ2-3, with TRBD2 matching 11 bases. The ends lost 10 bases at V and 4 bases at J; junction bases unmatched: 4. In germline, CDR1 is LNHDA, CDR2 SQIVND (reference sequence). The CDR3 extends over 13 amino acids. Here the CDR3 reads CATLAGGADTQYF. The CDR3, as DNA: TGTGCCACCTTAGCGGGGGGGGCAGATACGCAGTATTTT.

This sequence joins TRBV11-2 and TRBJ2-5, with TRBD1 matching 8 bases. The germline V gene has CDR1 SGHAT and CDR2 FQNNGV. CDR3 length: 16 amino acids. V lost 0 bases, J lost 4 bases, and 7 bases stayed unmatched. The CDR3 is CASSLDGQGARETQYF. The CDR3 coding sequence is TGTGCCAGCAGCTTAGACGGGCAGGGGGCCAGAGAGACCCAGTACTTC.

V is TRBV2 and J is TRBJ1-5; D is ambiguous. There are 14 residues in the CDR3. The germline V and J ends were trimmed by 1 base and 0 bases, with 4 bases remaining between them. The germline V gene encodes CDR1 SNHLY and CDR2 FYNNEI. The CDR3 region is CASSEVFSNQPQHF. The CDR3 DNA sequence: TGTGCCAGCAGTGAAGTCTTTAGCAATCAGCCCCAGCATTTT.

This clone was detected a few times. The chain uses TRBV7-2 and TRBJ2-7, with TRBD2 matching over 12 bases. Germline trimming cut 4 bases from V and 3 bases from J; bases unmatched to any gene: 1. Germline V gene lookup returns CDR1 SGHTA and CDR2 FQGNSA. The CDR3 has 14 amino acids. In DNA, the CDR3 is TGTGCCAGCAGCTGGACTAGCGGGAACTACGAGCAGTACTTC. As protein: CASSWTSGNYEQYF.

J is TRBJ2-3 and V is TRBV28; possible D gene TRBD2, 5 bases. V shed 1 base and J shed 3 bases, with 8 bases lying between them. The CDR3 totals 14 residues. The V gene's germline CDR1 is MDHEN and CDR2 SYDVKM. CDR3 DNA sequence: TGTGCCAGCAGTTTATATCGGGGTACAGATACGCAGTATTTT. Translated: CASSLYRGTDTQYF.